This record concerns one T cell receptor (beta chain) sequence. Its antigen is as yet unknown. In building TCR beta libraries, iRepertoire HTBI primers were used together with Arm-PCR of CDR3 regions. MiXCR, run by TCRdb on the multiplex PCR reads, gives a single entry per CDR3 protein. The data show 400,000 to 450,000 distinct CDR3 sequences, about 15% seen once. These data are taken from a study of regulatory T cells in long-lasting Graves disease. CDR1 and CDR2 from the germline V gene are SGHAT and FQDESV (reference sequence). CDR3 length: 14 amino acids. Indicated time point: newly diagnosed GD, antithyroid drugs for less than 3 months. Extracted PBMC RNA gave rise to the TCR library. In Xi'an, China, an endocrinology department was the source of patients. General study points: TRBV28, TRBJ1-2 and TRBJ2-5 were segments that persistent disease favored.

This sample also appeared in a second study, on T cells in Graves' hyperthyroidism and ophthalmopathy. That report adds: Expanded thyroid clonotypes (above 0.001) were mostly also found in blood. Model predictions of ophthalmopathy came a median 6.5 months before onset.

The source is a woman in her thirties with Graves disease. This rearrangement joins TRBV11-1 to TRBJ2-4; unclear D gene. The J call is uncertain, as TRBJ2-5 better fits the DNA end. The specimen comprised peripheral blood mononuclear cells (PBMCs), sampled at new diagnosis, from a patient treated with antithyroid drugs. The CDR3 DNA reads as TGTGCCAGCAGCTTGGCCTTAGGGCGGAAGACCCAGTACTTC. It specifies CASSLALGRKTQYF.